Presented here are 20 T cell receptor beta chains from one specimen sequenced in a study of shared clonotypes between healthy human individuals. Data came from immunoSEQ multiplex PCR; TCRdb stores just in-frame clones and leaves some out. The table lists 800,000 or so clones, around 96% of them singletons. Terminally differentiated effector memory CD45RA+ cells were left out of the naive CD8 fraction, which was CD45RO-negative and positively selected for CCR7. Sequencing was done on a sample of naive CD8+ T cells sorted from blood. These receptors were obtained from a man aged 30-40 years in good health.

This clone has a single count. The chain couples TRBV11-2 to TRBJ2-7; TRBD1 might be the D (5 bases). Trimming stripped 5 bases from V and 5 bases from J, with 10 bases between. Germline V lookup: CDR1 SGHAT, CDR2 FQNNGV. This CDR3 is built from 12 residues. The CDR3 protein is CASSPWGHEQYF. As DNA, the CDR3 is TGTGCCAGCAGCCCCTGGGGCCACGAGCAGTACTTC.

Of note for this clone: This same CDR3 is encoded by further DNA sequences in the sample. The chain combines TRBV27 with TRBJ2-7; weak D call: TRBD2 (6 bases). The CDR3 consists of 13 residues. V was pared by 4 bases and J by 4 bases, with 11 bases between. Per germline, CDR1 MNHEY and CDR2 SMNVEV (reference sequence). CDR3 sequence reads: CASSSGGAYEQYF. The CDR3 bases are TGTGCCAGCAGTTCCGGCGGGGCGTACGAGCAGTACTTC.

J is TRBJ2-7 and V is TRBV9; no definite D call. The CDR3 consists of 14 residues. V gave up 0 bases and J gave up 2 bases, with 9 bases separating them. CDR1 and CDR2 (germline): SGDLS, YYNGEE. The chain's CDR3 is CASSVVARTYEQYF. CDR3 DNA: TGTGCCAGCAGCGTAGTGGCTCGTACCTACGAGCAGTACTTC.

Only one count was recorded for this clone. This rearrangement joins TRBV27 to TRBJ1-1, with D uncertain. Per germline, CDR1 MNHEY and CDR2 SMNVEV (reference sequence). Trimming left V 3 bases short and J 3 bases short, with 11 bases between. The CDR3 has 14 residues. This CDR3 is CASSFNGGHTEAFF. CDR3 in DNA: TGTGCCAGCAGTTTTAACGGTGGGCACACTGAAGCTTTCTTT.

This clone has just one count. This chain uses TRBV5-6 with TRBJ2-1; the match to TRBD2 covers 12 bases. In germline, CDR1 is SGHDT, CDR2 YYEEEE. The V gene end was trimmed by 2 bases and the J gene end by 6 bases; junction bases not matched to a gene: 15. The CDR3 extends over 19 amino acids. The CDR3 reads CASSFFWSGETSGSNEQFF. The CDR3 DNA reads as TGTGCCAGCAGCTTTTTTTGGTCCGGGGAGACTAGCGGGAGCAATGAGCAGTTCTTC.

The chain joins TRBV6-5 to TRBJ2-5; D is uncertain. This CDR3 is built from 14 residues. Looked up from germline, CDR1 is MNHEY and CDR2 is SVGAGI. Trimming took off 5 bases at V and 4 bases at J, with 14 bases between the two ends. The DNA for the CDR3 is TGTGCCAGCAGTCCCCTCGGCCCGGGAGAGACCCAGTACTTC. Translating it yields CASSPLGPGETQYF.

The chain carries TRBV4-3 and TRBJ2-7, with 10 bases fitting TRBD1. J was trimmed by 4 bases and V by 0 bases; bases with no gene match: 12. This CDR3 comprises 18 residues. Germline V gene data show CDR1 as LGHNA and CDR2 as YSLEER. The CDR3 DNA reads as TGCGCCAGCAGCCAAGATCCCGGGACAGGGGTTTCAGGGTACGAGCAGTACTTC. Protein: CASSQDPGTGVSGYEQYF.

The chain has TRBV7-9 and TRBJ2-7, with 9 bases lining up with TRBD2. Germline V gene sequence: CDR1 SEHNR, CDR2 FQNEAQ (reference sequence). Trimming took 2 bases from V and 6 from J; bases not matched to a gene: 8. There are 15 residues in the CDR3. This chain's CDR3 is CASSLSWREGPEQYF. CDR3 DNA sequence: TGTGCCAGCAGCTTAAGTTGGCGGGAGGGCCCCGAGCAGTACTTC.

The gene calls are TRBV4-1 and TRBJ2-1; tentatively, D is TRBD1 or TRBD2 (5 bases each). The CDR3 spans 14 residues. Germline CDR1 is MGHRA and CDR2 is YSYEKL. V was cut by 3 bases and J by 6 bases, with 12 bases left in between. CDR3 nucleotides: TGCGCCAGCAGCCACGGGGTAGGGGCCAATGAGCAGTTCTTC. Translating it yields CASSHGVGANEQFF.

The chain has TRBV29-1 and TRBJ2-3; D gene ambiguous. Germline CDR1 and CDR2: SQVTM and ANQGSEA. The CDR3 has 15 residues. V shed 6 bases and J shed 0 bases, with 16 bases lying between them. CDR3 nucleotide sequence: TGCAGCGTCGTCCTTAGATCAGAGAGCACAGATACGCAGTATTTT. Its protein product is CSVVLRSESTDTQYF.

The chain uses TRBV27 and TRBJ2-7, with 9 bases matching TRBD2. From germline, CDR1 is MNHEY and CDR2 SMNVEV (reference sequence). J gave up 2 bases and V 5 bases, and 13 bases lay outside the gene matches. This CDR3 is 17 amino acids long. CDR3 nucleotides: TGTGCCAGCAGTCCCCAGGGACTAGCCAAGCCAGCCTACGAGCAGTACTTC. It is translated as CASSPQGLAKPAYEQYF.

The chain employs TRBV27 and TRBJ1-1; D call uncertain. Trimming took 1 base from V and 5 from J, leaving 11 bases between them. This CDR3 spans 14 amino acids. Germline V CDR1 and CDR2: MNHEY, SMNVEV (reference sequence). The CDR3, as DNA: TGTGCCAGCAGTTTATTGCGGCGGGAAACTGAAGCTTTCTTT. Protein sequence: CASSLLRRETEAFF.

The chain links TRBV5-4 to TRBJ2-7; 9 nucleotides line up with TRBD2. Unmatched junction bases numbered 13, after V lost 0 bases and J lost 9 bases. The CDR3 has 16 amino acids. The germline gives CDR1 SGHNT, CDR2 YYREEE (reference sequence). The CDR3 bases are TGTGCCAGCAGCTTGGCGCTAGCGGGATCTAAAGCGGTGCAGTACTTC. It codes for CASSLALAGSKAVQYF.

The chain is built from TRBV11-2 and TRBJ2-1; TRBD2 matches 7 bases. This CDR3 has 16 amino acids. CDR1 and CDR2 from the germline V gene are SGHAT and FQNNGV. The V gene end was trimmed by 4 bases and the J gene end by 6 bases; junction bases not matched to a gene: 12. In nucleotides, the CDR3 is TGTGCCAGCAGCTCCGTAATGGGGGGAGGGCCCAATGAGCAGTTCTTC. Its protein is CASSSVMGGGPNEQFF.

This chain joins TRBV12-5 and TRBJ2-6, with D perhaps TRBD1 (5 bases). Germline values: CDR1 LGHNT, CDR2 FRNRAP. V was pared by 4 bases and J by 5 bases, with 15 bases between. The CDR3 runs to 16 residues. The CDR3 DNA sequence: TGTGCTAGTGGTTGTGCAGGACAAAGTCGGGCCAACGTCCTGACTTTC. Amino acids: CASGCAGQSRANVLTF.

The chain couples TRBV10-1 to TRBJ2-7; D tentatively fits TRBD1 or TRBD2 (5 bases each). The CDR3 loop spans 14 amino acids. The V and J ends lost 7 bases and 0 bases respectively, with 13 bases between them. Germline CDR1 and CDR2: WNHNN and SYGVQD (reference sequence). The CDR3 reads CASKPGTDSYEQYF. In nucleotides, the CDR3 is TGCGCCAGCAAGCCCGGGACGGACTCCTACGAGCAGTACTTC.

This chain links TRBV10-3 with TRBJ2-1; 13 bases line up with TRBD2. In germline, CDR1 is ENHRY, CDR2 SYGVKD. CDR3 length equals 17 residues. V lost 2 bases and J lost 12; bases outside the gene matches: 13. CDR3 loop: CAISEARGLAGSGGQFF. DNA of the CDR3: TGTGCCATCAGTGAGGCGAGGGGACTAGCGGGATCCGGGGGGCAGTTCTTC.

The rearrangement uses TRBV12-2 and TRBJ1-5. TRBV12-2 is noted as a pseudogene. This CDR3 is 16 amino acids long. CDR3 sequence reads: CASRLFSASPNQPQHF. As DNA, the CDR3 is TGTGCAAGTCGCTTATTCAGCGCCAGCCCCAATCAGCCCCAGCATTTT.

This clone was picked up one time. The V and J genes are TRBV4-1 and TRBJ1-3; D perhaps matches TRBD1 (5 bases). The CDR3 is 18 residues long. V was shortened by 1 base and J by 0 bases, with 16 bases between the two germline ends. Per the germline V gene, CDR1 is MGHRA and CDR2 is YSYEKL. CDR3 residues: CASSQVWEGLSSGNTIYF. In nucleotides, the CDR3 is TGCGCCAGCAGCCAAGTGTGGGAGGGACTGTCCTCTGGAAACACCATATATTTT.

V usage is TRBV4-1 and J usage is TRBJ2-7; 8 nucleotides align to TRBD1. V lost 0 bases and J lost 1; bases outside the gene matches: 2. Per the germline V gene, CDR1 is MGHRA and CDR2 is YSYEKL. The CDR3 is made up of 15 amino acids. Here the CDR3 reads CASSQERTGSYEQYF. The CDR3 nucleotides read TGCGCCAGCAGCCAAGAAAGGACAGGGTCCTACGAGCAGTACTTC.